This entry is about one T cell receptor (beta chain). Its antigen is currently unknown. By quantitative 5'-RACE with molecular barcodes, the TCR beta libraries were made. MiXCR, applied by TCRdb to the 5' RACE reads, yields one record per CDR3 protein. The table includes a few hundred thousand distinct CDR3 sequences, 15% to 20% detected once. This entry is derived from a study of CD8 T cells in ankylosing spondylitis. Findings and caveats of the study: Seven to nine highly homologous variants formed a TCR beta motif that appeared characteristic of ankylosing spondylitis blood. According to the report, clones linked to the disease were significantly enriched in matched synovial fluid samples taken from ankylosing spondylitis patients.

The CDR3 consists of 14 residues. Trimming removed 3 bases at V and 3 bases at J, with 9 bases between. Sequenced input: blood, either unsorted or a sorted T cell fraction (not recorded which). The rearrangement links TRBV12-3 or TRBV12-4 to TRBJ2-1; D gene uncertain. This clonotype originated in a male donor with ankylosing spondylitis or in good health (not recorded which). DNA of the CDR3: TGTGCCAGCAGTTTCGGCCTCATCTACAATGAGCAGTTCTTC. Encoded protein: CASSFGLIYNEQFF.